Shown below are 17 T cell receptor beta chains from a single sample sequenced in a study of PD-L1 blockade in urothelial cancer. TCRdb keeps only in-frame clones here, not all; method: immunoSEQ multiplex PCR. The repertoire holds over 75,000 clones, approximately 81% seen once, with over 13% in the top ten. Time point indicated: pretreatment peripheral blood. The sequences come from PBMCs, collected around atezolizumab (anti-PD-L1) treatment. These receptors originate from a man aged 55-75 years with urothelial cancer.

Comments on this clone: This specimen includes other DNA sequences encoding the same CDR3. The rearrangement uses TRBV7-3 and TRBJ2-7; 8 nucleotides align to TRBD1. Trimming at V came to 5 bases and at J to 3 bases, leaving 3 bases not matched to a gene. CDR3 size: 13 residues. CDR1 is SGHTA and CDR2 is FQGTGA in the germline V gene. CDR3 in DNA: TGTGCCAGCAGCCTAGACAGGGGCTACGAGCAGTACTTC. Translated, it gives CASSLDRGYEQYF.

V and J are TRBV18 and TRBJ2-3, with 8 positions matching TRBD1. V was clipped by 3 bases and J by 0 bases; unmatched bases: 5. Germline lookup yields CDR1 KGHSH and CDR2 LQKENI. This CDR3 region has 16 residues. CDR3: CASSPTNRGSTDTQYF. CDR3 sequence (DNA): TGTGCCAGCTCACCTACTAACAGGGGGAGCACAGATACGCAGTATTTT.

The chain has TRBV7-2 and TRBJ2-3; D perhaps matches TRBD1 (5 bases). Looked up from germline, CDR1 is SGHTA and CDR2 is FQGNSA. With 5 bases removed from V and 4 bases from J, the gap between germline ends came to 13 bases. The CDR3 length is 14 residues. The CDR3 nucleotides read TGTGCCAGCAGCAGGGGTCTGTCGGCAGATACGCAGTATTTT. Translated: CASSRGLSADTQYF.

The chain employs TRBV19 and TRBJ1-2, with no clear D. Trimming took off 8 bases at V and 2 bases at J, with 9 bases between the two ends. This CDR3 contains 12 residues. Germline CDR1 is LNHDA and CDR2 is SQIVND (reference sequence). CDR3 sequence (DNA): TGTGCCAGTTACAGCCAGAACTATGGCTACACCTTC. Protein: CASYSQNYGYTF.

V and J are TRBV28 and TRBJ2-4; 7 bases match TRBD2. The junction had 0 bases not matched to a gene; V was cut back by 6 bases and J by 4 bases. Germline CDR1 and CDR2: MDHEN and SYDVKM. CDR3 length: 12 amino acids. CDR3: CASRGGKNIQYF. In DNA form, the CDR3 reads TGTGCCAGCAGGGGGGGGAAAAACATTCAGTACTTC.

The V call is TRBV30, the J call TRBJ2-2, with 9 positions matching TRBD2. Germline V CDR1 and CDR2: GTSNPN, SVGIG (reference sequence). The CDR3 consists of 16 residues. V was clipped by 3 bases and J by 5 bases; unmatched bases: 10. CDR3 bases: TGTGCCTGGAGACGGCGGGAGGGAATTAGGACCGGGGAGCTGTTTTTT. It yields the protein CAWRRREGIRTGELFF.

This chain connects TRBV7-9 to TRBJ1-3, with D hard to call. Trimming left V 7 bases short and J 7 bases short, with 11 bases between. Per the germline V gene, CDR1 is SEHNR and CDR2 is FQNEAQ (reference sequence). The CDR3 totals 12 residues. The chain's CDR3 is CASMGGWNTIYF. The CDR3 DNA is TGTGCCAGCATGGGAGGGTGGAACACCATATATTTT.

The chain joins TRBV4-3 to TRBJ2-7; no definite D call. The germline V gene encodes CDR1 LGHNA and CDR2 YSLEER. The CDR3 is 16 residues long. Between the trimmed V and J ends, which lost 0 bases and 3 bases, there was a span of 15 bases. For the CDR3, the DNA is TGCGCCAGCAGCCAAGAGTCCCGCAGGTTAAGCTACGAGCAGTACTTC. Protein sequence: CASSQESRRLSYEQYF.

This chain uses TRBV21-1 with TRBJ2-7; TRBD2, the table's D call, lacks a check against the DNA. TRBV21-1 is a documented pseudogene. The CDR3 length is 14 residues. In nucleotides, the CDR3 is TGTGCCAGCAGCAATGGCATCGGGGGGAACGAGCAGTACTTC. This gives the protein CASSNGIGGNEQYF.

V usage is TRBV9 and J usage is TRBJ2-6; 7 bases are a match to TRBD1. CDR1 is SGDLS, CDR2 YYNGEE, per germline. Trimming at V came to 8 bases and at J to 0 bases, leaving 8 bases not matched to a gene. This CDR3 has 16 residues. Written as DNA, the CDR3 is TGTGCCAGTGATCCGGGACAGACCTCTGGGGCCAACGTCCTGACTTTC. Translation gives CASDPGQTSGANVLTF.

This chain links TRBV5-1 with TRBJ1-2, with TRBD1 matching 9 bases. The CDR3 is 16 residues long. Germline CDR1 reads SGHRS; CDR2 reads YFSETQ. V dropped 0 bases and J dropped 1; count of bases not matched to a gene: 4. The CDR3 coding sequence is TGCGCCAGCAGCTTGGACGGGACAGGGTATAACTATGGCTACACCTTC. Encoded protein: CASSLDGTGYNYGYTF.

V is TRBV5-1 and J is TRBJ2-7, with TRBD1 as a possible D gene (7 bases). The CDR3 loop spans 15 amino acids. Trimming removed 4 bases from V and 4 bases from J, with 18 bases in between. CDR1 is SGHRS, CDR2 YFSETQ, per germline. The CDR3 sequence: CASSGSGGLIYEQYF. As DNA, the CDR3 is TGCGCCAGCAGCGGCTCAGGGGGGCTGATTTACGAGCAGTACTTC.

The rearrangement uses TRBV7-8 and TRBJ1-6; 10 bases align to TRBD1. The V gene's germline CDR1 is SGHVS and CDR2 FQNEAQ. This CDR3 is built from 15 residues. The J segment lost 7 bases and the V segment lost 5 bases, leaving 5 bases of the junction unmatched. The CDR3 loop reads CASSAQGQGNSPLHF. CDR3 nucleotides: TGTGCCAGCAGCGCCCAGGGACAGGGGAATTCACCCCTCCACTTT. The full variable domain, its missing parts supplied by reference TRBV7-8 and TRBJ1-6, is GAGVSQSPRYKVAKRGQDVALRCDPISGHVSLFWYQQALGQGPEFLTYFQNEAQLDKSGLPSDRFFAERPEGSVSTLKIQRTQQEDSAVYLCASSAQGQGNSPLHFGNGTRLTVT.

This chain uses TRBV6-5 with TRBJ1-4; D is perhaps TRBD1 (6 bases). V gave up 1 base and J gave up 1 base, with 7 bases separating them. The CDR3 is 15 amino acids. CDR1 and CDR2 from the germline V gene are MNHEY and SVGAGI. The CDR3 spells CASSYLQGTNEKLFF. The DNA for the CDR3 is TGTGCCAGCAGTTACTTACAGGGAACTAATGAAAAACTGTTTTTT.

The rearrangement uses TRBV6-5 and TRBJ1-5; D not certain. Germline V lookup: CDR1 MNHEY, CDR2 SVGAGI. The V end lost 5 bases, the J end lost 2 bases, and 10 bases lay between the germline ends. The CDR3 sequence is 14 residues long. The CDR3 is CASSPRDGNQPQHF. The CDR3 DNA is TGTGCCAGCAGTCCCCGGGATGGCAATCAGCCCCAGCATTTT.

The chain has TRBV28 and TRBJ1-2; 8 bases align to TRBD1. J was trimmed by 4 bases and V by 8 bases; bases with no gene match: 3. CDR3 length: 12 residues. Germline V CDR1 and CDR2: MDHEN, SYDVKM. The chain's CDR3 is CASSTGAYGYTF. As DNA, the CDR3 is TGTGCCAGCTCGACAGGGGCCTATGGCTACACCTTC.

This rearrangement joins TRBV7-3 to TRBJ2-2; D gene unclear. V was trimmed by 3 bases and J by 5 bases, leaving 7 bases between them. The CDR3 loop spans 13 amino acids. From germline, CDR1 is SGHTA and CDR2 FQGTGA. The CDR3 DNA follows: TGTGCCAGCAGCTTCTGGGCGACCGGGGAGCTGTTTTTT. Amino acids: CASSFWATGELFF.